The clone carrying this TCR beta chain turned up a few times. What it binds is unknown. Sequenced material consisted of expressed TCRB transcripts (all of the isolated RNA was reverse transcribed). Here immunoSEQ multiplex PCR was the method, and the copy in TCRdb shows in-frame clones only, minus some. The sample has 300,000 to 450,000 clones, 10% to 15% seen once. These data are taken from a study of beta chain features in type 1 diabetes. The junction had 3 bases not matched to a gene; V was cut back by 6 bases and J by 1 base. This CDR3 region has 15 residues. CDR1 is MNHEY, CDR2 SMNVEV, per germline (reference sequence). Study outcomes and limitations: Patients' naive, central memory and regulatory TCRB repertoires appeared more alike than those of healthy donors. Fewer insertions but more deletions were seen at VDJ junctions in type 1 diabetes patients. Here, the possible influence of HLA type (on TCRB rearrangement) remained unresolved. Type 1 diabetes patients showed a moderate but significant shortening of TCRB CDR3s in all four CD4+ subsets.

Sequencing was performed on naive CD4+ T cells from blood. The gene calls are TRBV27 and TRBJ2-3; 11 bases align to TRBD1. The receptor's source is a woman younger than 30 with type 1 diabetes. CDR3 sequence (DNA): TGTGCCAGCAGGAAGGGACAGGGGGGCACAGATACGCAGTATTTT. As protein: CASRKGQGGTDTQYF.